The 26 T cell receptor beta chains given below trace back to one sample, sequenced in a study of blood T cell repertoires in COVID-19. Using immunoSEQ multiplex PCR, the repertoire was profiled, and TCRdb retains in-frame clones only, with some absent. This sample has roughly 410,000 clones, with approximately 91% found just once. Sequenced input: peripheral blood. Receptor source: a middle-aged woman with COVID-19, enrolled during active disease.

V is TRBV7-9 and J is TRBJ2-1, with 8 bases fitting TRBD2. V lost 1 base, J lost 5 bases, and 4 bases stayed unmatched. CDR3 length equals 15 residues. Germline CDR1 is SEHNR and CDR2 is FQNEAQ (reference sequence). The CDR3 nucleotides read TGTGCCAGCAGCTTAGGGCTAGCGGGTAACAATGAGCAGTTCTTC. Encoded protein: CASSLGLAGNNEQFF.

The chain links TRBV28 to TRBJ2-7; 13 nucleotides line up with TRBD2. Germline lookup yields CDR1 MDHEN and CDR2 SYDVKM. J lost 2 bases, V lost 6 bases, and 4 bases had no gene match. The CDR3 loop spans 15 amino acids. The CDR3 protein is CASRTTSGGAYEQYF. The CDR3 bases are TGTGCCAGCAGAACCACTAGCGGGGGGGCCTACGAGCAGTACTTC.

V usage is TRBV27 and J usage is TRBJ2-2, with D unresolved. The germline V gene encodes CDR1 MNHEY and CDR2 SMNVEV (reference sequence). V shed 10 bases and J shed 5 bases, with 11 bases lying between them. This CDR3 has 12 amino acids. The CDR3 loop reads CATAVHTGELFF. The CDR3 DNA reads TGTGCCACCGCAGTTCATACCGGGGAGCTGTTTTTT.

The rearrangement links TRBV24-1 to TRBJ2-5; 9 positions agree with TRBD1. The CDR3 runs 15 residues. In germline, CDR1 is KGHDR, CDR2 SFDVKD. V lost 5 bases to trimming and J lost 1 base; unmatched junction nucleotides: 4. The CDR3 loop reads CATSVMDRGQETQYF. As DNA, the CDR3 is TGTGCCACCAGTGTTATGGACAGGGGCCAAGAGACCCAGTACTTC.

This chain connects TRBV4-1 to TRBJ2-1, with TRBD2 matching 7 bases. The CDR3 runs to 15 residues. Unmatched junction bases numbered 7, after V lost 4 bases and J lost 4 bases. Germline CDR1 MGHRA, CDR2 YSYEKL. CDR3 loop: CASSPERAGYNEQFF. The CDR3, as DNA: TGCGCCAGCAGCCCGGAGCGAGCGGGGTACAATGAGCAGTTCTTC.

The chain recombines TRBV28 with TRBJ1-5; tentative D call: TRBD1 (5 bases). Trimming removed 8 bases from V and 0 bases from J, with 11 bases in between. The CDR3 sequence is 14 residues long. Germline V CDR1 and CDR2: MDHEN, SYDVKM. The CDR3 nucleotides read TGTGCCAGCTTTGGGGCGTATAGCAATCAGCCCCAGCATTTT. Translating it yields CASFGAYSNQPQHF.

This clone was recorded once. The rearrangement links TRBV5-5 to TRBJ1-1; 9 bases are a match to TRBD1. V gave up 0 bases and J gave up 4 bases; unmatched junction bases: 7. The CDR3 length is 16 residues. Germline V gene data show CDR1 as SGHKS and CDR2 as YYEKEE (reference sequence). The CDR3 sequence: CASSLVVRTGATEAFF. DNA of the CDR3: TGTGCCAGCAGCTTGGTCGTACGGACAGGGGCCACTGAAGCTTTCTTT.

The rearrangement uses TRBV5-1 and TRBJ2-3; D ambiguous. This CDR3 comprises 13 residues. Trimming shortened V by 4 bases and J by 5 bases, and 11 bases separated the two germline ends. Looked up from germline, CDR1 is SGHRS and CDR2 is YFSETQ. The CDR3 bases are TGCGCCAGCAGCCGTGGAGCCGTAGATACGCAGTATTTT. Translated: CASSRGAVDTQYF. Together with reference TRBV5-1 and TRBJ2-3, the CDR3 gives the full variable domain: KAGVTQTPRYLIKTRGQQVTLSCSPISGHRSVSWYQQTPGQGLQFLFEYFSETQRNKGNFPGRFSGRQFSNSRSEMNVSTLELGDSALYLCASSRGAVDTQYFGPGTRLTVL.

The chain combines TRBV3-1 (or the pseudogene TRBV3-2) with TRBJ1-2; 10 bases map to TRBD1. The CDR3 is 15 amino acids. Losses at the gene ends were 4 bases for V and 3 bases for J; bases not matched to a gene: 5. Germline CDR1 and CDR2: LGHDT and YNNKEL (reference sequence). CDR3 nucleotides: TGTGCCAGCAGCCCCGGGACAGGGGCTTACTATGGCTACACCTTC. It translates to CASSPGTGAYYGYTF.

This chain connects TRBV6-5 to TRBJ1-5; D ambiguous. CDR1 and CDR2 from the germline V gene are MNHEY and SVGAGI. This CDR3 is built from 13 residues. V was shortened by 5 bases and J by 5 bases, with 10 bases between the two germline ends. The CDR3, as DNA: TGTGCCAGCAGTCCTAGGCGGGATCAGCCCCAGCATTTT. Its translation is CASSPRRDQPQHF.

This chain connects TRBV27 to TRBJ2-6; 9 nucleotides align to TRBD1. CDR1 is MNHEY and CDR2 is SMNVEV in the germline V gene (reference sequence). The CDR3 has 17 amino acids. V was pared by 6 bases and J by 0 bases, with 6 bases of the junction left unmatched. Here the CDR3 reads CASSPDRGFSGANVLTF. As DNA, the CDR3 is TGTGCCAGCAGCCCGGACAGGGGCTTCTCTGGGGCCAACGTCCTGACTTTC.

The V gene is TRBV27, the J gene TRBJ2-7; tentatively, D is TRBD2 (5 bases). The V gene lost 8 bases and the J gene lost 3 bases, with 11 bases spanning the gap. The CDR3 spans 12 residues. CDR1 is MNHEY and CDR2 is SMNVEV in the germline V gene (reference sequence). The CDR3 loop is CASRGWDYEQYF. In DNA form, the CDR3 reads TGTGCCAGCCGGGGTTGGGACTACGAGCAGTACTTC.

This sequence joins TRBV27 and TRBJ1-5, with D perhaps matching TRBD1 (5 bases). V dropped 2 bases and J dropped 4 bases, with 12 bases sitting between them. Germline CDR1 MNHEY, CDR2 SMNVEV (reference sequence). The CDR3 consists of 15 residues. The CDR3 region is CASSLEGHQNQPQHF. Here the CDR3 DNA reads TGTGCCAGCAGTTTAGAAGGACATCAGAATCAGCCCCAGCATTTT.

The rearrangement joins TRBV12-5 to TRBJ2-1, with TRBD2 matching 10 bases. V lost 6 bases to trimming and J lost 7 bases; unmatched junction nucleotides: 12. The CDR3 is 16 residues long. Germline V gives CDR1 LGHNT, CDR2 FRNRAP. CDR3 in amino acids: CASGHLAGVNLNEQFF. The CDR3 DNA is TGTGCTAGTGGGCATCTAGCGGGAGTGAACTTGAATGAGCAGTTCTTC.

This clone has a single count. In the same sample, other DNA sequences code for this CDR3. This sequence joins TRBV13 and TRBJ2-7; unclear D gene. V was pared by 2 bases and J by 3 bases, with 2 bases between. CDR3 size: 11 residues. Germline values: CDR1 PRHDT, CDR2 FYEKMQ (reference sequence). The DNA of the CDR3 is TGTGCCAGCAGCTTACTCTACGAGCAGTACTTC. This gives the protein CASSLLYEQYF.

The rearrangement links TRBV24-1 to TRBJ1-2; 10 nucleotides align to TRBD1. Germline V CDR1 and CDR2: KGHDR, SFDVKD. The CDR3 is made up of 17 amino acids. V dropped 2 bases and J dropped 4; count of bases not matched to a gene: 9. Here the CDR3 reads CATSDSSGDRGIYGYTF. In nucleotides, the CDR3 is TGTGCCACCAGTGATTCCTCCGGGGACAGGGGTATCTATGGCTACACCTTC.

This chain joins TRBV7-8 and TRBJ2-5; the match to TRBD2 covers 7 bases. Germline assignment: CDR1 SGHVS and CDR2 FQNEAQ. The CDR3 consists of 15 residues. Trimming took 5 bases from V and 4 from J; bases not matched to a gene: 10. In DNA form, the CDR3 reads TGTGCCAGCAGCCCGAAAAGGGACTACCTAGAGACCCAGTACTTC. As protein: CASSPKRDYLETQYF.

The chain has TRBV6-5 and TRBJ2-1; D is perhaps TRBD1 (6 bases). This CDR3 has 13 amino acids. The germline gives CDR1 MNHEY, CDR2 SVGAGI. Between the trimmed V and J ends, which lost 8 bases and 2 bases, there was a span of 10 bases. The CDR3 sequence: CASQRTAYNEQFF. The CDR3 nucleotides are TGTGCCAGCCAAAGGACAGCCTACAATGAGCAGTTCTTC.

V usage is TRBV29-1 and J usage is TRBJ1-1; the D gene is possibly TRBD1 (6 bases). The CDR3 runs to 15 residues. Germline V gene data show CDR1 as SQVTM and CDR2 as ANQGSEA. With 4 bases removed from V and 5 bases from J, the gap between germline ends came to 20 bases. Written as DNA, the CDR3 is TGCAGCGTTGTTCTTCTGGGGGCCATGAGAACTGAAGCTTTCTTT. Protein: CSVVLLGAMRTEAFF. The whole variable domain, filled in from reference TRBV29-1 and TRBJ1-1, reads SAVISQKPSRDICQRGTSLTIQCQVDSQVTMMFWYRQQPGQSLTLIATANQGSEATYESGFVIDKFPISRPNLTFSTLTVSNMSPEDSSIYLCSVVLLGAMRTEAFFGQGTRLTVV.

The rearrangement uses TRBV5-1 and TRBJ2-5; 11 bases align to TRBD2. This CDR3 spans 16 amino acids. Germline CDR1 is SGHRS and CDR2 is YFSETQ. The trim removed 0 bases at V and 4 bases at J, leaving 5 bases unmatched. The CDR3 nucleotides are TGCGCCAGCAGCTTGGAGCCGACTAGCGGGACAGAGACCCAGTACTTC. Translated: CASSLEPTSGTETQYF.

The rearrangement uses TRBV5-1 and TRBJ2-5, with D perhaps matching TRBD1 (6 bases). The CDR3 is 13 residues long. V was pared by 7 bases and J by 3 bases, with 13 bases between. Germline V lookup: CDR1 SGHRS, CDR2 YFSETQ. The CDR3 protein is CASHRDIKETQYF. CDR3 in DNA: TGCGCCAGCCACCGGGACATTAAAGAGACCCAGTACTTC.

This chain connects TRBV5-8 to TRBJ1-3; 8 bases agree with TRBD1. Germline V gene data show CDR1 as SGHTS and CDR2 as YDEGEE. Unmatched junction bases numbered 2, after V lost 0 bases and J lost 0 bases. This CDR3 comprises 16 residues. CDR3 amino acids: CASSLGQGISGNTIYF. The CDR3, as DNA: TGTGCCAGCAGCTTGGGACAGGGGATCTCTGGAAACACCATATATTTT. Full variable domain (outside the CDR3, taken from reference TRBV5-8 and TRBJ1-3): EAGVTQSPTHLIKTRGQQATLRCSPISGHTSVYWYQQALGLGLQFLLWYDEGEERNRGNFPPRFSGRQFPNYSSELNVNALELEDSALYLCASSLGQGISGNTIYFGEGSWLTVV.

V and J are TRBV28 and TRBJ1-5; the D gene is possibly TRBD1 (5 bases). CDR1 and CDR2 (germline): MDHEN, SYDVKM. V was trimmed by 2 bases and J by 6 bases, leaving 8 bases between them. This CDR3 is built from 13 residues. In DNA, the CDR3 is TGTGCCAGCAGTTTACAGGGCGGTCAGCCCCAGCATTTT. Translated, it gives CASSLQGGQPQHF.

This chain connects TRBV5-1 to TRBJ2-2, with 10 bases that match TRBD2. Germline V lookup: CDR1 SGHRS, CDR2 YFSETQ. J was trimmed by 5 bases and V by 4 bases; bases with no gene match: 8. The CDR3 spans 16 residues. CDR3 DNA sequence: TGCGCCAGCAGCCCGGGACTAGCGAGTGGGACCGGGGAGCTGTTTTTT. It specifies CASSPGLASGTGELFF. The variable domain in full, completed from reference TRBV5-1 and TRBJ2-2, reads KAGVTQTPRYLIKTRGQQVTLSCSPISGHRSVSWYQQTPGQGLQFLFEYFSETQRNKGNFPGRFSGRQFSNSRSEMNVSTLELGDSALYLCASSPGLASGTGELFFGEGSRLTVL.

The chain employs TRBV28 and TRBJ1-2, with 7 bases aligning to TRBD1. CDR1 and CDR2 from the germline V gene are MDHEN and SYDVKM. V lost 5 bases and J lost 6; bases outside the gene matches: 6. The CDR3 has 13 amino acids. The CDR3 is CASSERQGNGYTF. CDR3 sequence (DNA): TGTGCCAGCAGTGAAAGACAGGGAAATGGCTACACCTTC.

The J gene is TRBJ1-5, the V gene TRBV28; 8 positions match TRBD1. Germline values: CDR1 MDHEN, CDR2 SYDVKM. V shed 9 bases, J shed 4 bases, and the junction held 8 bases outside the gene matches. This CDR3 spans 14 amino acids. CDR3: CASRTDRGNQPQHF. DNA of the CDR3: TGTGCCAGTAGAACCGACAGGGGAAATCAGCCCCAGCATTTT.